The entry that follows covers one TCR beta chain sequence. Its matching antigen is unknown. The sample belongs to a study of T cells in narcolepsy. CDR3 length equals 13 residues. Trimming removed 6 bases from V and 1 base from J, with 10 bases in between. Germline V gene sequence: CDR1 MGHDK, CDR2 SYGVNS. Method: immunoSEQ multiplex PCR; TCRdb's copy keeps in-frame clones and lacks some. The sample contains fewer than 35,000 clones, roughly 77% of which appear only once. Study-level findings and limits: Autoreactive HCRT-specific and TRIB2-specific clonotypes were marked in same-patient CSF-versus-blood CD4+ comparisons. Autoreactive clone sequences were missing from some blood memory CD4+ repertoires.

The TCR originated in a human donor with narcolepsy. Source material: CD45RA- memory CD4+ T cells from PBMCs. The chain combines TRBV25-1 with TRBJ2-7; no clear D gene. The CDR3 DNA is TGTGCCAGCAGAGTCCAGGTATCCTACGAGCAGTACTTC. This gives the protein CASRVQVSYEQYF.